Each of the 7 T cell receptor beta chains below was sequenced from the same sample in a study of blood T cell repertoires in COVID-19. Assay used: immunoSEQ multiplex PCR; TCRdb lists only in-frame clones, some missing. The sample has about 480,000 clones; approximately 88% are singletons. Sequenced: PBMCs or T cells enriched from blood (not recorded which). The source is a woman aged 35 to 49 who had recovered from COVID-19.

The chain carries TRBV25-1 and TRBJ1-2; D is undetermined. The CDR3 runs 14 residues. Germline V CDR1 and CDR2: MGHDK, SYGVNS. V was cut by 1 base and J by 8 bases, with 14 bases left in between. CDR3 bases: TGTGCCAGCAGTGAATCCCTGGGAGGGTTGGGCTACACCTTC. Amino acids: CASSESLGGLGYTF.

The rearrangement joins TRBV4-3 to TRBJ2-3; 7 bases are a match to TRBD2. V lost 0 bases, J lost 4 bases, and 7 bases stayed unmatched. Germline values: CDR1 LGHNA, CDR2 YSLEER. This CDR3 is 16 amino acids long. The CDR3 DNA reads TGCGCCAGCAGCCAAGACGGGCGGGCGGGAGCAGATACGCAGTATTTT. Translating it yields CASSQDGRAGADTQYF.

J is TRBJ1-2 and V is TRBV4-1; TRBD1 might be the D (6 bases). From germline, CDR1 is MGHRA and CDR2 YSYEKL. V was shortened by 1 base and J by 5 bases, with 14 bases between the two germline ends. The CDR3 is made up of 15 amino acids. Here the CDR3 DNA reads TGCGCCAGCAGCCAAGCGGGCGGGGGGGCTTATGGCTACACCTTC. Encoded protein: CASSQAGGGAYGYTF.

The gene calls are TRBV28 and TRBJ1-1; TRBD1 matches 8 bases. Germline V gives CDR1 MDHEN, CDR2 SYDVKM. CDR3 size: 16 residues. V trimming: 5 bases; J trimming: 0 bases; junction bases outside the gene matches: 8. DNA for the CDR3: TGTGCCAGCAGTGACAGGGGACCTAAATTGAACACTGAAGCTTTCTTT. It encodes CASSDRGPKLNTEAFF.

The V call is TRBV6-2 or TRBV6-3, the J call TRBJ2-1; D is undetermined. Germline V gene sequence: CDR1 MNHEY, CDR2 SVGEGT. V gave up 6 bases and J gave up 6 bases, with 18 bases separating them. The CDR3 length is 15 residues. CDR3 protein: CASSLLPFRGNEQFF. The CDR3 nucleotides are TGTGCCAGCAGCCTACTTCCCTTCAGAGGCAATGAGCAGTTCTTC.

The chain links TRBV6-5 to TRBJ2-2; TRBD2 might be the D (6 bases). This CDR3 comprises 13 residues. Trimming shortened V by 7 bases and J by 5 bases, and 11 bases separated the two germline ends. Germline V CDR1 and CDR2: MNHEY, SVGAGI. The DNA for the CDR3 is TGTGCCAGCAAGTGGGGGGTGACCGGGGAGCTGTTTTTT. Its protein product is CASKWGVTGELFF.

The chain couples TRBV5-4 to TRBJ2-5; tentative D call: TRBD2 (7 bases). The CDR3 has 14 residues. Deletions cut 1 base from V and 5 bases from J, with 12 bases between. The germline V gene has CDR1 SGHNT and CDR2 YYREEE (reference sequence). CDR3 DNA: TGTGCCAGCAGCTTGTACGGGGGGCGGGAGACCCAGTACTTC. Protein: CASSLYGGRETQYF.